What follows is one T cell receptor (beta chain) and its context. V dropped 8 bases and J dropped 2; count of bases not matched to a gene: 6. The CDR3 is 14 amino acids. Germline V lookup: CDR1 LNHDA, CDR2 SQIVND (reference sequence). Clones were read by immunoSEQ multiplex PCR, and TCRdb kept only the in-frame ones, dropping some. The sample records about 1 million clones, about 75% being singletons. This sample was included in a study of shared clonotypes between healthy human individuals. Overall study: Each donor contributed plates that comprised three CD4 naive, three CD4 memory, two CD8 naive and one CD8 memory.

The rearrangement joins TRBV19 to TRBJ2-3; 8 nucleotides align to TRBD1. The clonotype comes from a man younger than 30 in good health. The sample consisted of memory CD4+ T cells sorted from blood. Subset defined: CD45RA-negative fraction. The CDR3 DNA is TGTGCCAGTGGACAGGGAATCCTCACAGATACGCAGTATTTT. Protein product: CASGQGILTDTQYF. Full variable domain (remainder filled in from reference TRBV19 and TRBJ2-3): DGGITQSPKYLFRKEGQNVTLSCEQNLNHDAMYWYRQDPGQGLRLIYYSQIVNDFQKGDIAEGYSVSREKKESFPLTVTSAQKNPTAFYLCASGQGILTDTQYFGPGTRLTVL.